This TCR beta chain was profiled in a study of Ad26.COV2.S vaccination and SARS-CoV-2 variants. CDR1 is MNHEY, CDR2 SVGEGT, per germline. The CDR3 runs to 17 residues. Trimming left V 5 bases short and J 2 bases short, with 21 bases between. Treatment indicated: roughly 18 received Ad26.COV2.S at low or high dose, single or two shots; 5 received placebo; per-sample allocation not given. After the first vaccine or placebo injection, samples were drawn on day 63. Sequencing was performed with immunoSEQ multiplex PCR; in TCRdb, only in-frame clones are kept and a portion is missing. The sample contains about 440,000 clones, roughly 87% of which appear only once.

The receptor's source is a person aged 18-60 years who received the Ad26.COV2.S COVID-19 vaccine or a placebo. This sequence joins TRBV6-2 or TRBV6-3 and TRBJ2-5; weak D call: TRBD1 (5 bases). The material sequenced was peripheral blood, taken in a trial of Ad26.COV2.S vaccine versus placebo. In DNA, the CDR3 is TGTGCCAGCAGTAGGGGTTGGGGCGACGAGTCTCAAGAGACCCAGTACTTC. Its translation: CASSRGWGDESQETQYF.